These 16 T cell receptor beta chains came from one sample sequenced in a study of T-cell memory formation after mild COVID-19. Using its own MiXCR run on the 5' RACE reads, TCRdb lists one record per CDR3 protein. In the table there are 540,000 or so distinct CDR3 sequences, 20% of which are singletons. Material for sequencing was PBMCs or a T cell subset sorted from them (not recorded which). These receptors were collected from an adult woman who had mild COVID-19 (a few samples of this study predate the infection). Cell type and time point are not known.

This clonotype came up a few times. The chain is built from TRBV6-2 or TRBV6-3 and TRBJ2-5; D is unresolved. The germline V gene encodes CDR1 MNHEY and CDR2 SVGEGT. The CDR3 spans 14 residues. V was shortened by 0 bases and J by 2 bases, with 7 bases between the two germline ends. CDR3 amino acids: CASSYSRVQETQYF. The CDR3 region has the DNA TGTGCCAGCAGTTACTCAAGGGTACAAGAGACCCAGTACTTC.

The CDR3 DNA reads TGCGCCAGCAGTCAATCGAAGGGCATCGGCAATCAGCCCCAGCATTTT. Its protein product is CASSQSKGIGNQPQHF. J is TRBJ1-5 and V is TRBV23-1, with D uncertain. TRBV23-1 is filed as an ORF, its function uncertain. The CDR3 is made up of 16 amino acids. V was trimmed by 0 bases and J by 2 bases, leaving 11 bases between them.

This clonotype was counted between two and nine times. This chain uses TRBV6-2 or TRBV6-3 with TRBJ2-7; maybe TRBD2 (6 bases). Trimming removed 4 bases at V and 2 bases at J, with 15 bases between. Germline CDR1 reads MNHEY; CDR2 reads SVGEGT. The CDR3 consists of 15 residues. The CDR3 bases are TGTGCCAGCAGTTCTCGGGTGGGGGGAGCCTACGAGCAGTACTTC. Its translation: CASSSRVGGAYEQYF.

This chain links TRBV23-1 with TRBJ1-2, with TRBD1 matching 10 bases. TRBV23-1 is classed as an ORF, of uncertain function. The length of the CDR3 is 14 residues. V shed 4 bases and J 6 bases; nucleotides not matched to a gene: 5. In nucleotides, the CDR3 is TGCGCCAGCAGTCCCCTGACAGGGGGCCATGGCTACACCTTC. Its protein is CASSPLTGGHGYTF.

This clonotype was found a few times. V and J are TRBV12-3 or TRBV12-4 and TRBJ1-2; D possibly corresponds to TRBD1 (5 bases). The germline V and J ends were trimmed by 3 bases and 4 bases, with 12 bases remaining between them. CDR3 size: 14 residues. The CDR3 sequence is CASSLHGASYGYTF. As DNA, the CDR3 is TGTGCCAGCAGTTTGCATGGGGCATCCTATGGCTACACCTTC.

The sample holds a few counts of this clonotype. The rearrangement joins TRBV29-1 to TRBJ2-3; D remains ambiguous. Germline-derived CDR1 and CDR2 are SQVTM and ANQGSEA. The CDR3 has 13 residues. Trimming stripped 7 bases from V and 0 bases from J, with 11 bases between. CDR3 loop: CSDNVDSTDTQYF. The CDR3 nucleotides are TGCAGCGACAACGTGGACAGCACAGATACGCAGTATTTT.

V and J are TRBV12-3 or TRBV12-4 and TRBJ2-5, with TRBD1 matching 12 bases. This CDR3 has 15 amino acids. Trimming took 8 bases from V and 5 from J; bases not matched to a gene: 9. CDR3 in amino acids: CASGKGTGGEETQYF. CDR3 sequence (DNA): TGTGCCAGCGGAAAGGGGACAGGGGGCGAGGAGACCCAGTACTTC.

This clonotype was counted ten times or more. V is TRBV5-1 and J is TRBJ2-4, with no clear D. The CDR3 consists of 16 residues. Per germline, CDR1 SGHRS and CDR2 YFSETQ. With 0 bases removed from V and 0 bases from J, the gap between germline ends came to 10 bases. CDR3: CASSLEAGVAKNIQYF. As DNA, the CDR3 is TGCGCCAGCAGCTTGGAGGCAGGTGTAGCCAAAAACATTCAGTACTTC.

Here the CDR3 DNA reads TGTGCCAGCAGCTACGGGACAGGGCATGGCTACACCTTC. This gives the protein CASSYGTGHGYTF. This rearrangement joins TRBV7-2 to TRBJ1-2; the match to TRBD1 covers 9 bases. With 4 bases clipped from V and 6 bases from J, the junction kept 3 bases outside the gene matches. The CDR3 is 13 residues long. Looked up from germline, CDR1 is SGHTA and CDR2 is FQGNSA.

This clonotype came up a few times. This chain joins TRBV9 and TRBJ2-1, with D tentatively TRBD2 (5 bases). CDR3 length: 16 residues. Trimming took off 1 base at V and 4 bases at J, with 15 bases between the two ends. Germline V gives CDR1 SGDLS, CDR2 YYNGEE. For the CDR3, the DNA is TGTGCCAGCAGCGTAAGGGTGGATAAGCGGTACAATGAGCAGTTCTTC. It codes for CASSVRVDKRYNEQFF.

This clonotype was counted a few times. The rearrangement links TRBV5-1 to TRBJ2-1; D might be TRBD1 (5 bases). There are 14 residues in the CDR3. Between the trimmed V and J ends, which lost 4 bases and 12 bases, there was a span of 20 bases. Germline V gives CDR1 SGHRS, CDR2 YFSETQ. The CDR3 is CASSRDSPTGRQFF. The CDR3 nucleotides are TGCGCCAGCAGCCGTGACAGCCCCACGGGTCGGCAGTTCTTC.

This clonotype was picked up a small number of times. The CDR3, as DNA: TGTGCCAGCAGCTCCCCGAGGACAGCACGTTTCTATGGCTACACCTTC. Protein: CASSSPRTARFYGYTF. The chain links TRBV11-2 to TRBJ1-2; tentative D call: TRBD1 (6 bases). V lost 4 bases and J 4 bases, leaving 19 bases between the germline ends. The germline V gene encodes CDR1 SGHAT and CDR2 FQNNGV. The CDR3 spans 16 residues.

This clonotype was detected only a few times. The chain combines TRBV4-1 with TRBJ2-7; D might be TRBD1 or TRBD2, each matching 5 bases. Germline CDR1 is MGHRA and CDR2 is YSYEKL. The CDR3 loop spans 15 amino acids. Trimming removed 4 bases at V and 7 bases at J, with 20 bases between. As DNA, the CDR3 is TGCGCCAGCAGCCCCCGGGACGGGTCCGTCGAAGAGCAGTACTTC. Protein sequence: CASSPRDGSVEEQYF.

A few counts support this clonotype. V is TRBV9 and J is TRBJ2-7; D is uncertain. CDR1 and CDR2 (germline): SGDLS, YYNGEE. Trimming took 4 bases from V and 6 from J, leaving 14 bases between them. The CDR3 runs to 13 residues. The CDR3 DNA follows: TGTGCCAGCAGCACGTATGTTGGCGGCGAGCAGTACTTC. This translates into CASSTYVGGEQYF.

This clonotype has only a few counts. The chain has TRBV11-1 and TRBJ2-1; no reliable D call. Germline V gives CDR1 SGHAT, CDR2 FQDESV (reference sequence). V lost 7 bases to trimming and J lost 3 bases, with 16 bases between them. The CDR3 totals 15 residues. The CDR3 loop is CASTLLPSNYNEQFF. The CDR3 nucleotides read TGTGCCAGCACCCTACTACCATCGAACTACAATGAGCAGTTCTTC.

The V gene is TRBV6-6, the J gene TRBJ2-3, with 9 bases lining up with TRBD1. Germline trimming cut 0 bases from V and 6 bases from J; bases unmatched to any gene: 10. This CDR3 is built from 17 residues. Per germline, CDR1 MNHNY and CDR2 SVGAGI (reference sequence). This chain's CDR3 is CASSYSRSGQGQDTQYF. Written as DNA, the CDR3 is TGTGCCAGCAGTTACTCGAGGTCAGGACAGGGGCAGGATACGCAGTATTTT.